Listed below are T cell receptor beta chains from one sample, sequenced in a study of T cell repertoires in cytomegalovirus infection. Their antigens remain unidentified. A single record per CDR3 protein comes from TCRdb applying MiXCR to the reads. The table shows approximately 300,000 distinct CDR3 sequences, with 20% to 25% occurring only once. The sample consisted of cultured PBMCs, taken from culture after CMV antigen stimulation. These receptors were collected from a human donor in good health (CMV status not recorded). Some clones in this sample may be carry-over from other donors' samples. Both conserved end residues are part of each CDR3. A D gene is named only where the DNA matches it firmly. Clone size appears in some rows only: once, few, many, or a class for an expanded clone.

clone size	V gene	D gene	CDR3 length	J gene	CDR3 DNA	CDR3 protein
-	TRBV4-3	TRBD2	16	TRBJ2-5	TGCGCCAGCAGCCAAGCGGGGACTAGCGGGAGAGAGACCCAGTACTTC	CASSQAGTSGRETQYF
few	TRBV5-4	TRBD2	15	TRBJ2-1	TGTGCCAGCGTCCGTCGGACTAGCGGCTACAATGAGCAGTTCTTC	CASVRRTSGYNEQFF
few	TRBV11-2	-	15	TRBJ2-1	TGTGCCAGCAGTCGACCCTTTAGCTCCTACAATGAGCAGTTCTTC	CASSRPFSSYNEQFF
-	TRBV5-5	TRBD1	14	TRBJ2-5	TGTGCCAGCAGCTGGACAGGGGGACAGGCCCCCCAGTACTTC	CASSWTGGQAPQYF
many	TRBV30	TRBD1	14	TRBJ1-3	TGTGCCTGGAGTGTCAGGGGGCCTGGAAACACCATATATTTT	CAWSVRGPGNTIYF
many	TRBV7-8	-	14	TRBJ1-1	TGTGCCAGCAGCCCGGACCGATTAAACACTGAAGCTTTCTTT	CASSPDRLNTEAFF
-	TRBV6-2/TRBV6-3	TRBD2	16	TRBJ2-7	TGTGCCAGCAGTTACAGCTGGCGGGAGGGCCGGTACGAGCAGTACTTC	CASSYSWREGRYEQYF
few	TRBV19	-	16	TRBJ2-2	TGTGCCAGTAGTATAGCCGTCAGGGGTAACACCGGGGAGCTGTTTTTT	CASSIAVRGNTGELFF
-	TRBV30	-	15	TRBJ1-2	TGTGCCTGGAGCCCATCGCACGGGCTAGACTATGGCTACACCTTC	CAWSPSHGLDYGYTF
-	TRBV7-9	TRBD1	14	TRBJ1-1	TGTGCCAGCAGCTCTACAGGGGAAGAGACTGAAGCTTTCTTT	CASSSTGEETEAFF
many	TRBV7-9	-	14	TRBJ1-1	TGTGCCAGCAGCTTCAGGGGAGCGGGAACTGAAGCTTTCTTT	CASSFRGAGTEAFF
once	TRBV6-2/TRBV6-3	-	17	TRBJ2-3	TGTGCCAGCAGTTACGATGTGGGAGTAAGAAGGCCAGATACGCAGTATTTT	CASSYDVGVRRPDTQYF
-	TRBV5-4	-	14	TRBJ2-1	TGTGCCAGCAGCTTGGACTCCAACTACAATGAGCAGTTCTTC	CASSLDSNYNEQFF
few	TRBV19	TRBD2	17	TRBJ2-1	TGTGCCAGTAGTCCGCGGACTAGCGGGAGGCTTTACAATGAGCAGTTCTTC	CASSPRTSGRLYNEQFF
few	TRBV28	-	13	TRBJ2-7	TGTGCCAGCGCTTTCAGACAAACCTACGAGCAGTACTTC	CASAFRQTYEQYF
few	TRBV27	-	15	TRBJ2-7	TGTGCCAGCAGTGTAACGTGGACGGTAGGAAACGAGCAGTACTTC	CASSVTWTVGNEQYF
-	TRBV25-1	-	16	TRBJ2-7	TGTGCCAGCAGTGAATCAGGGCAATTGGTCACCTACGAGCAGTACTTC	CASSESGQLVTYEQYF
few	TRBV20-1	-	16	TRBJ1-1	TGCAGTGCTATAATTGGGTCCCGGGCGAAGAACACTGAAGCTTTCTTT	CSAIIGSRAKNTEAFF
-	TRBV2	TRBD1	18	TRBJ1-5	TGTGCCAGCACCGAATCAGGGGGGAGGTTCGAGGGCAATCAGCCCCAGCATTTT	CASTESGGRFEGNQPQHF
-	TRBV7-2	-	15	TRBJ2-3	TGTGCCAGCAGCTTAAGGGCAGGCTACACAGATACGCAGTATTTT	CASSLRAGYTDTQYF
many	TRBV7-2	-	15	TRBJ1-5	TGTGCCAGCAGCTTTTCGCCAGCGTACAATCAGCCCCAGCATTTT	CASSFSPAYNQPQHF
-	TRBV9	TRBD1	13	TRBJ1-2	TGTGCCAGCAGCGTGACAGGGGACTATGGCTACACCTTC	CASSVTGDYGYTF
-	TRBV6-2/TRBV6-3	-	12	TRBJ1-1	TGTGCCAGCAGTGGGGGGGTCCCTGAAGCTTTCTTT	CASSGGVPEAFF
few	TRBV29-1	TRBD1	17	TRBJ1-2	TGCAGCGTTGAAGGCCCGACAGGGGGCGCAACGGAGTATGGCTACACCTTC	CSVEGPTGGATEYGYTF
-	TRBV28	TRBD2	15	TRBJ2-5	TGTGCCAGCAGCCTAGCGGGAGTTGGCCAAGAGACCCAGTACTTC	CASSLAGVGQETQYF
few	TRBV7-9	TRBD2	14	TRBJ2-7	TGTGCCAGCAGCGTCAGGGACTACTCCTACGAGCAGTACTTC	CASSVRDYSYEQYF
few	TRBV7-8	-	14	TRBJ1-5	TGTGCCAGCAGCTTATTCATCAGCAATCAGCCCCAGCATTTT	CASSLFISNQPQHF
-	TRBV11-2	TRBD1	19	TRBJ1-6	TGTGCCAGCAGCTTAGATGCCCGGGACAGGGGAGGATATAATTCACCCCTCCACTTT	CASSLDARDRGGYNSPLHF
-	TRBV4-3	-	15	TRBJ2-3	TGCGCCAGCAGCCAAGAGACAGGAGCCACAGATACGCAGTATTTT	CASSQETGATDTQYF
few	TRBV19	TRBD1	14	TRBJ1-6	TGTGCCAGTAGTGGACAGGCAGCCAATTCACCCCTCCACTTT	CASSGQAANSPLHF
-	TRBV11-2	-	15	TRBJ1-1	TGTGCCAGCAGCTTAGTTGGCCCGTTGAACACTGAAGCTTACTTT	CASSLVGPLNTEAYF
few	TRBV4-1	TRBD2	16	TRBJ2-3	TGCGCCAGCAGCTCCTGGACTAGCGGGATCAGGGATACGCAGTATTTT	CASSSWTSGIRDTQYF
few	TRBV2	TRBD2	17	TRBJ2-1	TGTGCCAGCAGGGAAGGGACTAGCGGGGCTAGTATAGGTGAGCAGTTCTTC	CASREGTSGASIGEQFF
-	TRBV5-4	-	15	TRBJ2-2	TGTGCCAGCAGCTTATCGGCTAGCGTGAGCGGGGAGCTGTTTTTT	CASSLSASVSGELFF
-	TRBV9	TRBD2	17	TRBJ2-2	TGTGCCAGCAGCGGACTAGCGGGGGGATCGAACACCGGGGAGCTGTTTTTT	CASSGLAGGSNTGELFF
few	TRBV10-3	TRBD2	15	TRBJ2-1	TGTGCCACCGTAGGAACTAGCGGGAGTGGGAATGAGCAGTTCTTC	CATVGTSGSGNEQFF
many	TRBV7-2	-	16	TRBJ1-1	TGTGCCAGCAGCTTAGTGGCCTCCCCGATCGGAACTGAAGCTTTCTTT	CASSLVASPIGTEAFF
many	TRBV7-2	-	16	TRBJ2-5	TGTGCCAGCAGCTTACTGGGGGTCCCACCGGGGGAGACCCAGTACTTC	CASSLLGVPPGETQYF
-	TRBV11-1	-	13	TRBJ1-1	TGTGCCAGCAGCTTAGGCGGGGCTGGTGAAGCTTTCTTT	CASSLGGAGEAFF
few	TRBV23-1	-	10	TRBJ2-1	TGCGCCAGCAGTCAAAATGAGCAGTTCTTC	CASSQNEQFF
few	TRBV27	-	13	TRBJ2-7	TGTGCCAGCAGTCCCTGGGGTGCGGGCGAGCAGTACTTC	CASSPWGAGEQYF